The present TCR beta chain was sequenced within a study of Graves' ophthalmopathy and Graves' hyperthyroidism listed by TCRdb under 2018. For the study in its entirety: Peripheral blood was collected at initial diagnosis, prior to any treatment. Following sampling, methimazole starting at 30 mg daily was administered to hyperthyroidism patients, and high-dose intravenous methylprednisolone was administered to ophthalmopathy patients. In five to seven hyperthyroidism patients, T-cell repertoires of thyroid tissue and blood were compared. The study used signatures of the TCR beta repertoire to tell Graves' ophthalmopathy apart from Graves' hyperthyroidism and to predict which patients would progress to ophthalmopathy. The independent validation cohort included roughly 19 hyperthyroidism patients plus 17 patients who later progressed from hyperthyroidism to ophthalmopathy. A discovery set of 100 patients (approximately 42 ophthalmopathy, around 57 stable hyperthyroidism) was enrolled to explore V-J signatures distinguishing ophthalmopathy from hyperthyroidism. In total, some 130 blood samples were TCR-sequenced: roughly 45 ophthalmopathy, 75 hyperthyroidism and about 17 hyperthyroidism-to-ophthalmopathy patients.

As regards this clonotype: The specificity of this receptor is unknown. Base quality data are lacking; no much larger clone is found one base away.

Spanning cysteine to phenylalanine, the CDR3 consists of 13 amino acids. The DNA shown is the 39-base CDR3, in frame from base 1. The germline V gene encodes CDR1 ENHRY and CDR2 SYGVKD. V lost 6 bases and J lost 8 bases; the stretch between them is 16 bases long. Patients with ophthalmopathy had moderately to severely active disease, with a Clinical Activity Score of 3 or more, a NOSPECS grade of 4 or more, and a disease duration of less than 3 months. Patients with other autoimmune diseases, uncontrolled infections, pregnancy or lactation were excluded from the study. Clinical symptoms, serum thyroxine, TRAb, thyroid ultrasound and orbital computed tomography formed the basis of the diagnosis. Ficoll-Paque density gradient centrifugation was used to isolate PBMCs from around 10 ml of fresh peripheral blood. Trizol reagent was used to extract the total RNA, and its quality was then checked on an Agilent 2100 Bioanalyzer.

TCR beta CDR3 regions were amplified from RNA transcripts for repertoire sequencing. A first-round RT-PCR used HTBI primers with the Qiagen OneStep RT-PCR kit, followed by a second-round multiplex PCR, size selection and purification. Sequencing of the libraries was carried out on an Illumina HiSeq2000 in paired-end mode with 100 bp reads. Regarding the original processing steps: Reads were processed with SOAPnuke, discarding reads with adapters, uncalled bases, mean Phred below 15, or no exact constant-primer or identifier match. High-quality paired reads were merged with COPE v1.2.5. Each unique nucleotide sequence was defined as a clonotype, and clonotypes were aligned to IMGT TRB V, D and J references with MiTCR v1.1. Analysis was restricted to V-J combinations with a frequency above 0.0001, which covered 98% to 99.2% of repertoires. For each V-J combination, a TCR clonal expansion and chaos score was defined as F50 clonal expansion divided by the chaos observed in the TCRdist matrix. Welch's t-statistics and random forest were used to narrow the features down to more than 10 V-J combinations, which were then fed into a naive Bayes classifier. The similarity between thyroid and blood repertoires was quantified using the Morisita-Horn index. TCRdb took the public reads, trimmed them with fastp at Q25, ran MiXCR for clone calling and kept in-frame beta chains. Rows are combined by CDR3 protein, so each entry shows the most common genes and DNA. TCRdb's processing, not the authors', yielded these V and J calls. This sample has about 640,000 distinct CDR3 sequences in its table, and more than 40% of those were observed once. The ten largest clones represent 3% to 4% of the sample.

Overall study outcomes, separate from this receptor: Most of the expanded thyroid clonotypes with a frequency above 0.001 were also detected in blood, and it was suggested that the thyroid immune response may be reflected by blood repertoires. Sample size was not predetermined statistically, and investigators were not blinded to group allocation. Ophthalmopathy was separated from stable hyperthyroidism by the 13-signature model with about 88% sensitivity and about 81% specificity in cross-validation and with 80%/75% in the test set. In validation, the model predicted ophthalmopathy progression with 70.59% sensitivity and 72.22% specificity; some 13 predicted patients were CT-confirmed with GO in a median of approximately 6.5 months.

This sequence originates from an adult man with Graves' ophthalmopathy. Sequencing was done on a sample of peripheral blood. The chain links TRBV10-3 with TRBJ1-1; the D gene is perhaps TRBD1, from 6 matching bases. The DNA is TGTGCCATCAGCGTTGGACCCGGGACAGAAGCTTTCTTT. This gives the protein CAISVGPGTEAFF.